The 18 T cell receptor beta chains presented below share a single source sample, sequenced in a study of cytomegalovirus exposure and HLA in healthy donors. PCR primers comprised 60 Vbeta and 13 Jbeta primers. Here immunoSEQ multiplex PCR was the method, and the copy in TCRdb shows in-frame clones only, minus some. The sample totals more than 85,000 clones; its top ten clones hold 4.5% to 6.5%. Sequencing input: PBMCs. The receptors stem from a girl between 10 and 17 years old in good health and CMV-seropositive.

This chain links TRBV4-3 with TRBJ2-7; 8 positions agree with TRBD1. Unmatched junction bases numbered 4, after V lost 0 bases and J lost 0 bases. Germline CDR1 LGHNA, CDR2 YSLEER. The CDR3 has 16 residues. Written as DNA, the CDR3 is TGCGCCAGCAGCCAAGATCGCGACAGGGGCTCCTACGAGCAGTACTTC. It specifies CASSQDRDRGSYEQYF.

This chain joins TRBV30 and TRBJ2-1, with D possibly being TRBD1 (6 bases). Trimming pared 1 base from V and 10 bases from J, leaving 8 bases between. The CDR3 totals 11 residues. Per the germline V gene, CDR1 is GTSNPN and CDR2 is SVGIG (reference sequence). Here the CDR3 reads CAWSDGTEQFF. CDR3 nucleotides: TGTGCCTGGAGTGACGGGACAGAGCAGTTCTTC.

The chain recombines TRBV19 with TRBJ2-5, with a possible D match to TRBD1 (6 bases). With 6 bases removed from V and 2 bases from J, the gap between germline ends came to 13 bases. The CDR3 contains 14 residues. CDR1 and CDR2 (germline): LNHDA, SQIVND (reference sequence). In DNA, the CDR3 is TGTGCCAGTAGCCCGGGACACCCACAAGAGACCCAGTACTTC. It is translated as CASSPGHPQETQYF. Variable domain in full (rest from reference TRBV19 and TRBJ2-5): DGGITQSPKYLFRKEGQNVTLSCEQNLNHDAMYWYRQDPGQGLRLIYYSQIVNDFQKGDIAEGYSVSREKKESFPLTVTSAQKNPTAFYLCASSPGHPQETQYFGPGTRLLVL.

This rearrangement joins TRBV7-6 to TRBJ1-3, with 8 bases aligning to TRBD1. J gave up 4 bases and V 5 bases, and 10 bases lay outside the gene matches. Germline V CDR1 and CDR2: SGHVS, FNYEAQ. This CDR3 contains 16 residues. CDR3 loop: CASSHTGQDKGNTIYF. In DNA form, the CDR3 reads TGTGCCAGCAGCCACACGGGACAGGATAAGGGAAACACCATATATTTT.

The chain links TRBV6-5 to TRBJ2-5; 11 nucleotides match TRBD1. The CDR3 consists of 16 residues. Germline V CDR1 and CDR2: MNHEY, SVGAGI. Trimming removed 2 bases from V and 5 bases from J; junction bases left unmatched: 7. CDR3: CASSYRTGGWEETQYF. CDR3 sequence (DNA): TGTGCCAGCAGTTACAGGACAGGGGGCTGGGAGGAGACCCAGTACTTC.

The V gene is TRBV6-1, the J gene TRBJ2-7; no reliable D call. V was pared by 8 bases and J by 0 bases, with 8 bases between. CDR1 MNHNS and CDR2 SASEGT come from the germline V gene. CDR3 size: 12 residues. CDR3 DNA sequence: TGTGCCAGCGGATTTAGCTCCTACGAGCAGTACGTC. Translated, it gives CASGFSSYEQYV.

V and J are TRBV12-5 and TRBJ1-5; 9 nucleotides align to TRBD1. V shed 1 base and J 6 bases; nucleotides not matched to a gene: 4. The CDR3 runs 15 residues. CDR1 is LGHNT, CDR2 FRNRAP, per germline. CDR3 region: CASGLDTGGGQPQHF. DNA for the CDR3: TGTGCTAGTGGTTTGGATACAGGGGGCGGTCAGCCCCAGCATTTT.

Regarding this clone: Distinct nucleotide sequences in the sample also encode this CDR3. CDR3 sequence (DNA): TGTGCCAGCAGCGCGGGCCGCTATAATTCACCCCTCCACTTT. Its translation: CASSAGRYNSPLHF. The rearrangement joins TRBV7-6 to TRBJ1-6; D is unresolved. The V end was cut by 5 bases, the J end by 3 bases, with 8 bases between. This CDR3 contains 14 residues. Germline V CDR1 and CDR2: SGHVS, FNYEAQ.

This chain joins TRBV19 and TRBJ2-6; 7 nucleotides line up with TRBD1. With 7 bases clipped from V and 4 bases from J, the junction kept 7 bases outside the gene matches. The CDR3 is 15 residues long. The germline CDR1 and CDR2 sequences are LNHDA and SQIVND (reference sequence). The CDR3 reads CASTDRVSGANVLTF. CDR3 coding DNA: TGTGCCAGTACCGACAGGGTCTCAGGGGCCAACGTCCTGACTTTC.

The chain employs TRBV4-3 and TRBJ1-2; tentatively, D is TRBD1 (5 bases). Germline V CDR1 and CDR2: LGHNA, YSLEER. The CDR3 extends over 16 amino acids. V was shortened by 1 base and J by 6 bases, with 18 bases between the two germline ends. In nucleotides, the CDR3 is TGCGCCAGCAGCCAAGTCCCGGGGGACGGCTTCAATGGCTACACCTTC. Residues: CASSQVPGDGFNGYTF.

The CDR3 DNA reads TGTGCCAGCAGCTTAGGGACAGCAGGCACTGAAGCTTTCTTT. Protein: CASSLGTAGTEAFF. The V gene is TRBV11-3, the J gene TRBJ1-1; perhaps TRBD1 as D (6 bases). V was trimmed by 1 base and J by 4 bases, leaving 10 bases between them. There are 14 residues in the CDR3. Germline values: CDR1 SGHNT, CDR2 YENEEA. The full variable domain, completed using reference TRBV11-3 and TRBJ1-1, is EAGVVQSPRYKIIEKKQPVAFWCNPISGHNTLYWYLQNLGQGPELLIRYENEEAVDDSQLPKDRFSAERLKGVDSTLKIQPAELGDSAVYLCASSLGTAGTEAFFGQGTRLTVV.

This chain connects TRBV12-5 to TRBJ1-5, with 7 positions matching TRBD1. After removal of 6 bases from V and 0 bases from J, the junction contained 5 bases not matched to a gene. This CDR3 has 15 amino acids. Germline CDR1 reads LGHNT; CDR2 reads FRNRAP. CDR3 bases: TGTGCTAGTGGGGGGGACAGCTATAGCAATCAGCCCCAGCATTTT. This gives the protein CASGGDSYSNQPQHF.

Here the CDR3 DNA reads TGTGCCACCAGCACCTCCGGGACAGGGGGAGGTCAGCCCCAGCATTTT. Translating it yields CATSTSGTGGGQPQHF. This sequence joins TRBV15 and TRBJ1-5; TRBD1 matches 11 bases. The V segment lost 4 bases and the J segment 6 bases; nucleotides outside the gene matches: 8. Per germline, CDR1 LNHNV and CDR2 YYDKDF (reference sequence). CDR3 length: 16 residues.

The chain couples TRBV18 to TRBJ2-2; 10 bases fit TRBD1. The V and J ends lost 5 bases and 7 bases, in that order; junction bases with no gene match: 22. The CDR3 is 20 amino acids. The germline V gene has CDR1 KGHSH and CDR2 LQKENI. The CDR3 loop reads CASSSQSGTGAGRGRGELFF. The CDR3 bases are TGTGCCAGCTCATCCCAGTCCGGGACAGGGGCGGGCCGCGGCCGCGGGGAGCTGTTTTTT.

The CDR3 DNA reads as TGTGCCAGCACCGACGGCGGGGGGGCAATCTACAATGAGCAGTTCTTC. This translates into CASTDGGGAIYNEQFF. The V and J genes are TRBV7-2 and TRBJ2-1; the match to TRBD2 covers 9 bases. Looked up from germline, CDR1 is SGHTA and CDR2 is FQGNSA. The V gene end was trimmed by 7 bases and the J gene end by 3 bases; junction bases not matched to a gene: 10. The CDR3 covers 16 residues.

The chain recombines TRBV4-1 with TRBJ2-1; 8 positions match TRBD2. CDR1 is MGHRA, CDR2 YSYEKL, per germline. The length of the CDR3 is 16 residues. After removal of 2 bases from V and 5 bases from J, the junction contained 8 bases not matched to a gene. The CDR3 nucleotides are TGCGCCAGCAGCCAACCCCTCGGGGGGGCCGACAATGAGCAGTTCTTC. This codes for CASSQPLGGADNEQFF.

This chain connects TRBV4-3 to TRBJ1-2; 7 bases are shared with TRBD1. This CDR3 region has 14 residues. V was clipped by 0 bases and J by 5 bases; unmatched bases: 3. Germline lookup yields CDR1 LGHNA and CDR2 YSLEER. CDR3: CASSQETGPYGYTF. CDR3 sequence (DNA): TGCGCCAGCAGCCAAGAGACAGGGCCATATGGCTACACCTTC.

J is TRBJ1-2 and V is TRBV6-5, with 8 nucleotides matching TRBD1. The V segment lost 7 bases and the J segment 6 bases; nucleotides outside the gene matches: 7. Germline V gives CDR1 MNHEY, CDR2 SVGAGI. The CDR3 runs to 13 residues. Written as DNA, the CDR3 is TGTGCCAGCACCCGAACAGGGGGTGATGGCTACACCTTC. Its protein is CASTRTGGDGYTF.